These 30 T cell receptor beta chains share one sample of origin, sequenced in a study of blood T cell repertoires in COVID-19. TCRdb's table, derived via immunoSEQ multiplex PCR, lists solely in-frame clones and lacks some. This table holds about 350,000 clones, roughly 87% found once. Material for sequencing was PBMCs or T cells enriched from blood (not recorded which). The receptors originated from a young woman who had recovered from COVID-19.

This clone appeared a few times. V is TRBV7-9 and J is TRBJ1-5, with D maybe TRBD1 (6 bases). CDR3 size: 15 residues. Trimming pared 5 bases from V and 5 bases from J, leaving 16 bases between. Germline values: CDR1 SEHNR, CDR2 FQNEAQ (reference sequence). The CDR3 here is CASSQGVGAHQPQHF. CDR3 DNA: TGTGCCAGCAGCCAGGGAGTGGGGGCGCATCAGCCCCAGCATTTT.

A note on this clone: This CDR3 is also generated by other DNA sequences in the sample. The gene calls are TRBV18 and TRBJ2-5; D possibly corresponds to TRBD2 (6 bases). The germline V and J ends were trimmed by 0 bases and 4 bases, with 9 bases remaining between them. The CDR3 spans 14 residues. CDR1 and CDR2 (germline): KGHSH, LQKENI. For the CDR3, the DNA is TGTGCCAGCTCACCACCCGGGGGAGTAGAGACCCAGTACTTC. Amino acid sequence: CASSPPGGVETQYF. Drawing the rest from reference TRBV18 and TRBJ2-5, the complete variable domain is NAGVMQNPRHLVRRRGQEARLRCSPMKGHSHVYWYRQLPEEGLKFMVYLQKENIIDESGMPKERFSAEFPKEGPSILRIQQVVRGDSAAYFCASSPPGGVETQYFGPGTRLLVL.

V and J are TRBV24-1 and TRBJ1-4; D gene unclear. CDR3 length: 15 amino acids. Per germline, CDR1 KGHDR and CDR2 SFDVKD. Deletions cut 4 bases from V and 0 bases from J, with 8 bases between. CDR3 sequence (DNA): TGTGCCACCAGTGACCAGGATACAACTAATGAAAAACTGTTTTTT. This translates into CATSDQDTTNEKLFF.

Worth noting for this clone: The same CDR3 is also encoded by other DNA sequences in this sample. CDR3 sequence reads: CASSQPRENTEAFF. As DNA, the CDR3 is TGCGCCAGCAGCCAGCCCAGGGAGAACACTGAAGCTTTCTTT. This rearrangement joins TRBV4-1 to TRBJ1-1, with D tentatively TRBD1 (5 bases). V shed 3 bases and J shed 1 base, with 9 bases lying between them. CDR1 and CDR2 (germline): MGHRA, YSYEKL. This CDR3 has 14 amino acids.

This clone was detected a few times. The chain carries TRBV4-1 and TRBJ2-7; 8 nucleotides match TRBD1. The CDR3 spans 14 residues. V shed 4 bases and J 3 bases; nucleotides not matched to a gene: 5. Germline values: CDR1 MGHRA, CDR2 YSYEKL. The CDR3 reads CASSLGDRSYEQYF. CDR3 DNA: TGCGCCAGCAGCCTAGGGGACAGGAGCTACGAGCAGTACTTC.

The chain couples TRBV27 to TRBJ1-3; 9 bases map to TRBD1. The CDR3 consists of 16 residues. After removal of 4 bases from V and 4 bases from J, the junction contained 8 bases not matched to a gene. Germline CDR1 is MNHEY and CDR2 is SMNVEV (reference sequence). The CDR3 reads CASSSRQGERGNTIYF. The CDR3 DNA reads as TGTGCCAGCAGTTCCCGACAGGGGGAAAGAGGAAACACCATATATTTT.

This rearrangement joins TRBV6-6 to TRBJ1-5, with TRBD1 identical over 7 bases. The CDR3 loop spans 16 amino acids. The germline V gene encodes CDR1 MNHNY and CDR2 SVGAGI (reference sequence). The V segment lost 2 bases and the J segment 7 bases; nucleotides outside the gene matches: 11. The CDR3 here is CASSYAGTAEGQPQHF. CDR3 bases: TGTGCCAGCAGTTACGCCGGGACAGCCGAGGGCCAGCCCCAGCATTTT.

This clone appeared once. The rearrangement joins TRBV9 to TRBJ2-7, with 13 bases lining up with TRBD2. The CDR3 loop spans 17 amino acids. Trimming cost V 3 bases and J 0 bases; bases outside gene matches: 6. Looked up from germline, CDR1 is SGDLS and CDR2 is YYNGEE. This CDR3 reads CASSGGLAGPSSYEQYF. The DNA of the CDR3 is TGTGCCAGCAGCGGGGGACTAGCGGGGCCCAGCTCCTACGAGCAGTACTTC.

The chain links TRBV18 to TRBJ1-4; D call uncertain. Per germline, CDR1 KGHSH and CDR2 LQKENI. The V and J ends lost 8 bases and 7 bases respectively, with 14 bases between them. CDR3 length equals 13 residues. CDR3 amino acids: CASHQSTVEKLFF. In nucleotides, the CDR3 is TGTGCCAGCCACCAAAGCACTGTTGAAAAACTGTTTTTT.

The chain links TRBV4-1 to TRBJ2-7; a weak D match, TRBD1 (6 bases). Trimming took off 0 bases at V and 5 bases at J, with 11 bases between the two ends. The germline V gene has CDR1 MGHRA and CDR2 YSYEKL. This CDR3 is 14 amino acids long. This CDR3 reads CASSQDRTADEQYF. The CDR3 DNA is TGCGCCAGCAGCCAAGATAGGACAGCTGACGAGCAGTACTTC.

The J gene is TRBJ2-3, the V gene TRBV27; no clear D gene. Germline loops: CDR1 MNHEY, CDR2 SMNVEV (reference sequence). Trimming removed 3 bases from V and 2 bases from J, with 3 bases in between. This CDR3 is built from 12 residues. The CDR3 sequence is CASSFLTDTQYF. In DNA, the CDR3 is TGTGCCAGCAGTTTCCTCACAGATACGCAGTATTTT.

This sequence joins TRBV6-1 and TRBJ2-1, with 10 positions matching TRBD2. Germline CDR1 reads MNHNS; CDR2 reads SASEGT. This CDR3 comprises 15 residues. V lost 1 base to trimming and J lost 12 bases; unmatched junction nucleotides: 9. The CDR3 DNA reads as TGTGCCAGCAGTGAAGACTTAGCGGGAGGTCGGGGGCAGTTCTTC. This codes for CASSEDLAGGRGQFF.

The chain joins TRBV19 to TRBJ1-2; 10 positions agree with TRBD1. In germline, CDR1 is LNHDA, CDR2 SQIVND (reference sequence). The CDR3 loop spans 15 amino acids. The V and J ends lost 5 bases and 4 bases, in that order; junction bases with no gene match: 7. The CDR3 is CASSPQGTGAYGYTF. DNA for the CDR3: TGTGCCAGTAGTCCTCAGGGGACAGGGGCCTATGGCTACACCTTC.

This clone was recorded only once. J is TRBJ2-7 and V is TRBV7-9; 7 nucleotides agree with TRBD1. This CDR3 is 15 amino acids long. Germline lookup yields CDR1 SEHNR and CDR2 FQNEAQ (reference sequence). V shed 4 bases and J 3 bases; nucleotides not matched to a gene: 9. Here the CDR3 DNA reads TGTGCCAGCAGCTCCCCCAGGACAGGCTTCTACGAGCAGTACTTC. Its translation is CASSSPRTGFYEQYF.

The chain combines TRBV6-5 with TRBJ2-1; TRBD2 is a possible D gene (5 bases). Germline CDR1 and CDR2: MNHEY and SVGAGI. Trimming took off 5 bases at V and 4 bases at J, with 12 bases between the two ends. The CDR3 contains 14 residues. The CDR3 loop reads CASSPRGAYNEQFF. In nucleotides, the CDR3 is TGTGCCAGCAGTCCTCGGGGAGCATACAATGAGCAGTTCTTC.

CDR3 DNA sequence: TGTGCCAGCAGCCTAGCGGGAGCTGGTGTCGGGGAGCTGTTTTTT. It codes for CASSLAGAGVGELFF. This chain joins TRBV3-1 (or the pseudogene TRBV3-2) and TRBJ2-2; the match to TRBD2 covers 9 bases. The junction had 7 bases not matched to a gene; V was cut back by 4 bases and J by 7 bases. The length of the CDR3 is 15 residues. The germline V gene has CDR1 LGHDT and CDR2 YNNKEL (reference sequence).

The chain links TRBV5-1 to TRBJ1-4, with TRBD1 identical over 9 bases. There are 15 residues in the CDR3. The J segment lost 6 bases and the V segment lost 4 bases, leaving 7 bases of the junction unmatched. Germline V gene sequence: CDR1 SGHRS, CDR2 YFSETQ. CDR3 region: CASSLRTGADEKLFF. In DNA form, the CDR3 reads TGCGCCAGCAGCCTCCGGACAGGGGCTGATGAAAAACTGTTTTTT.

This chain joins TRBV29-1 and TRBJ1-1; possibly TRBD1 for D (5 bases). The V end lost 4 bases, the J end lost 2 bases, and 11 bases lay between the germline ends. The CDR3 runs 13 residues. Germline loops: CDR1 SQVTM, CDR2 ANQGSEA. DNA of the CDR3: TGCAGCGTTGTGGGGCAGCATAACACTGAAGCTTTCTTT. Amino acid sequence: CSVVGQHNTEAFF.

The V call is TRBV5-1, the J call TRBJ1-3, with D unresolved. This CDR3 has 12 residues. V shed 4 bases and J shed 4 bases, with 6 bases lying between them. Germline V lookup: CDR1 SGHRS, CDR2 YFSETQ. CDR3 DNA: TGCGCCAGCAGCCGGGAGGGAAACACCATATATTTT. Its translation is CASSREGNTIYF. Full variable domain (missing parts from reference TRBV5-1 and TRBJ1-3): KAGVTQTPRYLIKTRGQQVTLSCSPISGHRSVSWYQQTPGQGLQFLFEYFSETQRNKGNFPGRFSGRQFSNSRSEMNVSTLELGDSALYLCASSREGNTIYFGEGSWLTVV.

V is TRBV2 and J is TRBJ2-3, with no clear D. The CDR3 length is 14 residues. Trimming pared 4 bases from V and 6 bases from J, leaving 14 bases between. Germline V CDR1 and CDR2: SNHLY, FYNNEI. CDR3 sequence (DNA): TGTGCCAGCAGTGGCACTAACTTGGCGGATACGCAGTATTTT. Amino acids: CASSGTNLADTQYF.

The chain couples TRBV4-1 to TRBJ1-2; TRBD1 matches at 9 bases. Trimming at V came to 1 base and at J to 4 bases, leaving 7 bases not matched to a gene. CDR1 is MGHRA, CDR2 YSYEKL, per germline. The CDR3 length is 16 residues. The CDR3 nucleotides are TGCGCCAGCAGCCAAGTGGGGGACAGGGATGGCTATGGCTACACCTTC. Translated: CASSQVGDRDGYGYTF.

V and J are TRBV9 and TRBJ1-3; perhaps TRBD1 as D (5 bases). Between the trimmed V and J ends, which lost 4 bases and 2 bases, there was a span of 13 bases. The CDR3 extends over 15 amino acids. Per the germline V gene, CDR1 is SGDLS and CDR2 is YYNGEE. The CDR3 sequence: CASSSHRNPGNTIYF. CDR3 nucleotides: TGTGCCAGCAGCTCTCACAGGAACCCTGGAAACACCATATATTTT.

The chain combines TRBV19 with TRBJ2-3; TRBD2 matches 9 bases. J lost 3 bases, V lost 7 bases, and 11 bases had no gene match. CDR3 size: 16 residues. Germline CDR1 LNHDA, CDR2 SQIVND (reference sequence). CDR3 protein: CASTNPRAGGTDTQYF. CDR3 bases: TGTGCCAGTACTAACCCCCGCGCGGGGGGGACAGATACGCAGTATTTT.

This chain's CDR3 is CASSSRQGYGYTF. In DNA, the CDR3 is TGTGCCAGCAGTTCTAGACAGGGTTATGGCTACACCTTC. This chain links TRBV6-5 with TRBJ1-2; 7 bases match TRBD1. The CDR3 runs 13 residues. Germline CDR1 MNHEY, CDR2 SVGAGI. The J segment lost 5 bases and the V segment lost 4 bases, leaving 4 bases of the junction unmatched.

The chain combines TRBV5-1 with TRBJ1-5; a weak D match, TRBD1 (5 bases). The CDR3 is made up of 15 amino acids. The V end was cut by 0 bases, the J end by 4 bases, with 11 bases between. The V gene's germline CDR1 is SGHRS and CDR2 YFSETQ. CDR3 nucleotide sequence: TGCGCCAGCAGCTTGGGAGAGTCAGGGAATCAGCCCCAGCATTTT. It specifies CASSLGESGNQPQHF.

This clone was seen a single time. CDR3 residues: CASSQGPGGQYNEQFF. In DNA, the CDR3 is TGCGCCAGCAGCCAAGGCCCGGGAGGACAGTACAATGAGCAGTTCTTC. The genes are TRBV4-1 and TRBJ2-1, with TRBD2 as a possible D gene (7 bases). In germline, CDR1 is MGHRA, CDR2 YSYEKL. V lost 1 base and J 4 bases, leaving 14 bases between the germline ends. The CDR3 is made up of 16 amino acids.

V usage is TRBV18 and J usage is TRBJ2-2; 7 bases are shared with TRBD1. This CDR3 is built from 15 residues. CDR1 is KGHSH, CDR2 LQKENI, per germline. V gave up 4 bases and J gave up 4 bases; unmatched junction bases: 6. CDR3 amino acids: CASSLSDRATGELFF. In DNA, the CDR3 is TGTGCCAGCTCACTTTCCGACAGGGCCACCGGGGAGCTGTTTTTT.

J is TRBJ2-1 and V is TRBV5-1; a weak D match, TRBD1 (6 bases). The CDR3 consists of 14 residues. The V end was cut by 1 base, the J end by 7 bases, with 12 bases between. Germline CDR1 and CDR2: SGHRS and YFSETQ. CDR3 in amino acids: CASSLWQQGNEQFF. For the CDR3, the DNA is TGCGCCAGCAGCTTGTGGCAACAGGGAAATGAGCAGTTCTTC.

The V gene is TRBV9, the J gene TRBJ1-2, with D possibly being TRBD1 (5 bases). Germline V gene lookup returns CDR1 SGDLS and CDR2 YYNGEE. The CDR3 runs to 17 residues. V was trimmed by 0 bases and J by 1 base, leaving 16 bases between them. The CDR3 coding sequence is TGTGCCAGCAGCGTAGCTAGCGGGGCCGGGATTAACTATGGCTACACCTTC. Protein: CASSVASGAGINYGYTF.

V usage is TRBV2 and J usage is TRBJ1-2, with D unclear. V gave up 5 bases and J gave up 3 bases, with 13 bases separating them. CDR1 is SNHLY and CDR2 is FYNNEI in the germline V gene. The CDR3 runs to 14 residues. The DNA for the CDR3 is TGTGCCAGCAGTACTTATGGAGACTACTATGGCTACACCTTC. Translated: CASSTYGDYYGYTF.